The clone carrying this T cell receptor beta chain was detected a few times. Documented time point: patch test 2, 6 weeks after DPC sensitization. Treatment defined: therapeutic diphenylcyclopropenone sensitization with weekly scalp DPC. This entry is derived from a study of human T cells and chemical hapten exposure. The CDR3 runs to 15 residues. J lost 10 bases, V lost 2 bases, and 4 bases had no gene match. CDR1 and CDR2 (germline): SGDLS, YYNGEE. MiXCR, applied by TCRdb to the RACE reads, yields one record per CDR3 protein. The data contain more than 85,000 distinct CDR3 sequences, 9.5% to 12% of them singletons.

This TCR derives from a man aged 40-55 years with alopecia areata. Some clones in this sample may be carry-over from other donors' samples. The material sequenced was whole blood, taken in connection with sensitization to the hapten diphenylcyclopropenone (DPC). The V gene is TRBV9, the J gene TRBJ1-6; 12 nucleotides match TRBD1. The CDR3 coding sequence is TGTGCCAGCAGCGTGGGGACAGGGGGCTCGTCACCCCTCCACTTT. This codes for CASSVGTGGSSPLHF.